This T cell receptor beta chain was identified in a study of molecular identifiers for immune sequencing clone quantification (dated by TCRdb to 2016 to 2018). About the study as a whole: For a replicate experiment, RNA from around 20,000 or 100,000 naive CD8 T cells was divided into five aliquots, of which four were sequenced. This methods study used CD8 T cells to benchmark TCR RNA copy counting and molecular-identifier clustering-based TCR repertoire sequencing (MIDCIRS).

The library was built by means of PCR. These reads were obtained on a NextSeq 500. Bulk TCR libraries were made following a previously described method, with the TCR primers given in Table S5. The Qiagen AllPrep DNA/RNA kit was used to purify total RNA. Before analysis, reads from multiple sequencing runs of the same library were pooled. The authors' analysis ran thus. Only reads with exact TCR constant sequence were kept, trimmed to 150 nt, and grouped by their 12-nt molecular barcodes. Reads inside each barcode group were sub-clustered using a 15% Levenshtein threshold, and a quality-weighted consensus sequence was constructed for each RNA molecule. Non-functional sequences were excluded, and lower-count sequences lying one edit away from another sequence were also excluded. On the basis of fitting two negative binomial distributions, barcode sub-clusters with fewer than 20% of the maximum read count were discarded. TCRdb trimmed the raw reads at Q25, called clones with MiXCR and kept productive beta chains. Each CDR3 protein gets just one entry, which takes the most common genes and DNA from the rows behind it. The authors' filters were not applied to this entry. The sample data list approximately 590,000 distinct CDR3 sequences, and about 25% of these were observed just once. About 0.81% of the sample is in the top ten clones.

This clonotype was observed a handful of times. The clone's antigen remains unknown. No base qualities exist here, and no much larger clone lies one base off it. Libraries of naive CD8 T cells were built from approximately 22,000 to 940,000 sorted cells, with 10%, 30% or 50% of the purified RNA used. Naive CD8 T cells were FACS-sorted as CD8+CD4-CCR7+CD45RA+ on a BD FACSAria II into RLT Plus buffer. Ten to eleven TCR copies' worth of Jurkat RNA were spiked into roughly 20,000-1,000,000 naive CD8 T cell samples to test detection sensitivity. CD8 T cells were enriched with RosetteSep CD8+ T Cell Enrichment Cocktail and Ficoll-Paque, followed by ACK red cell lysis. Summary of the overall study and its limitations: About 3 recovered TCR RNA copies per cell were obtained by modeling, versus about 10 by digital PCR, implying a capture efficiency of roughly 32%. Spiked-in Jurkat TCR RNA (approximately 10 copies' worth), which is not part of the donor repertoire, was contained in the naive libraries. Highly expanded clone sizes could be underestimated if identical TCR molecules share a barcode. When barcode sub-clustering was left out, chimeric consensus sequences inflated TCR diversity, with chimeras reaching as high as 47%. Clones above 20 RNA copies held over 97% of molecules in CMV-specific effector cells but under 1% in naive cells. Spiked-in Jurkat TCR RNA equivalent to a single cell was reported to be detectable even among approximately 1 million naive CD8 T cells.

The receptor comes from a human donor in good health. Some libraries in this study had Jurkat cell RNA spiked in. Sequenced: naive CD8+ T cells from blood, with Jurkat cell RNA spiked in. The sample's cell subset or site label is to be understood as: FACS-sorted CD8+CD4-CCR7+CD45RA+ naive T cells.

The DNA is as follows: TGTGCCAGAAGCTCACATTGTCCCTATTCCTACGAGCAGTACTTC. This encodes CARSSHCPYSYEQYF. The sequence links TRBV5-3 to TRBJ2-7; the D gene cannot be named for sure. TRBV5-3 is an open reading frame whose function is uncertain. CDR3 length: 15 amino acids, cysteine to phenylalanine. The CDR3 DNA has 45 bases and is translated from base 1. The junction shows trimming of 3 bases on V and 1 base on J, plus 14 bases between the germline ends.